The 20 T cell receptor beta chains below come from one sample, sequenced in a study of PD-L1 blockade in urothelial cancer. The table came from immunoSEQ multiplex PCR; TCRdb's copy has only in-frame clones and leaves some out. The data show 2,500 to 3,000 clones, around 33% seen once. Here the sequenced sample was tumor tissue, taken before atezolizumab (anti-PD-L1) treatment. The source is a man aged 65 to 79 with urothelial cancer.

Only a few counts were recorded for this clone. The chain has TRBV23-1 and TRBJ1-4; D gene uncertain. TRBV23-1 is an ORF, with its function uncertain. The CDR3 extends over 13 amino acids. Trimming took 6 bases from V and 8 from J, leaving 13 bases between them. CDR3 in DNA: TGCGCCAGCAGCTTGATTACCCCGGAAAAACTGTTTTTT. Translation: CASSLITPEKLFF.

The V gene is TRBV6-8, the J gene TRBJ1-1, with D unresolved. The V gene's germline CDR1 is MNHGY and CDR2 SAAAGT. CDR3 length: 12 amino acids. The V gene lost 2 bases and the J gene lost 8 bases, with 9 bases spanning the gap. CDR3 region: CASSYGLGEAFF. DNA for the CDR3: TGTGCCAGCAGTTACGGTCTAGGGGAAGCTTTCTTT.

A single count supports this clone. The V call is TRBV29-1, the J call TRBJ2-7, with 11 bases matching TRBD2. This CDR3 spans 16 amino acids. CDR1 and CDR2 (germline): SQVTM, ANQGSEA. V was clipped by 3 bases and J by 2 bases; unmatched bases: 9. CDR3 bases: TGCAGCGTTGATGTTGGGACTAGCGGAATAGCCTACGAGCAGTACTTC. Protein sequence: CSVDVGTSGIAYEQYF.

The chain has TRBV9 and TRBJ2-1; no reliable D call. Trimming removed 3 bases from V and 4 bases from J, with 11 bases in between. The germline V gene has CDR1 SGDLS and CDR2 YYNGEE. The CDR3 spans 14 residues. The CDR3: CASSASSRYNEQFF. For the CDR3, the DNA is TGTGCCAGCAGCGCGAGTTCCAGATACAATGAGCAGTTCTTC.

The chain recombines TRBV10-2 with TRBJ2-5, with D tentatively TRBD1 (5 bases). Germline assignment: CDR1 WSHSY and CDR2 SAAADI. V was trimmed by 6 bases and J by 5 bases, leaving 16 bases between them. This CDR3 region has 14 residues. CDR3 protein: CASRTDPTGETQYF. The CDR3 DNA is TGCGCCAGCAGGACAGACCCGACCGGGGAGACCCAGTACTTC.

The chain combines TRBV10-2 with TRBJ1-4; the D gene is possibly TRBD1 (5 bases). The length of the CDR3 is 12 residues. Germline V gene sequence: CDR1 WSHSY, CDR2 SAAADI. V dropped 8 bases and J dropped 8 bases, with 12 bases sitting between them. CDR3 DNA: TGCGCCAGCTGGGACCTGGGGGAAAAACTGTTTTTT. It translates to CASWDLGEKLFF.

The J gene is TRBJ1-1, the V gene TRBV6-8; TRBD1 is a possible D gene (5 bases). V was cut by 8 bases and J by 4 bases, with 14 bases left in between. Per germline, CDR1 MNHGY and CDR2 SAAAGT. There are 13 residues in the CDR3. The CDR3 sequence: CASHWDGGTEAFF. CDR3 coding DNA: TGTGCCAGCCATTGGGACGGAGGCACTGAAGCTTTCTTT.

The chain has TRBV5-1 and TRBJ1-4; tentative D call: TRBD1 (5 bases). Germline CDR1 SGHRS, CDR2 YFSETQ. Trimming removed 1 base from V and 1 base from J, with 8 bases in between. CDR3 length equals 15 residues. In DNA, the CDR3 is TGCGCCAGCAGCTTGACAGGCTTAACTAATGAAAAACTGTTTTTT. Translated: CASSLTGLTNEKLFF.

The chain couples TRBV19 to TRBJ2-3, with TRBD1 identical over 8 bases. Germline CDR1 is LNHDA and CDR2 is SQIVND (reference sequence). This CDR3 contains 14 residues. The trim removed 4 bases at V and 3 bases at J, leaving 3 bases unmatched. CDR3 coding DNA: TGTGCCAGTAGTAGGACAGGGAATACAGATACGCAGTATTTT. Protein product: CASSRTGNTDTQYF.

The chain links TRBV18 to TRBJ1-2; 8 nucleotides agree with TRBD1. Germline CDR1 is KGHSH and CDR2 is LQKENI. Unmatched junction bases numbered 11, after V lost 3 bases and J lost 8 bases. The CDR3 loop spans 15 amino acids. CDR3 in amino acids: CASSPLSQGAEGYTF. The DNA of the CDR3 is TGTGCCAGCTCACCGTTGAGTCAGGGGGCGGAAGGCTACACCTTC.

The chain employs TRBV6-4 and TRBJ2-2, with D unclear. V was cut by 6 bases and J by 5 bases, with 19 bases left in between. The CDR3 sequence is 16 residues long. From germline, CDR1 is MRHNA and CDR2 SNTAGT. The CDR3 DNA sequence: TGTGCCAGCAGGACTTGGCTAGGACCGTCGACCGGGGAGCTGTTTTTT. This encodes CASRTWLGPSTGELFF.

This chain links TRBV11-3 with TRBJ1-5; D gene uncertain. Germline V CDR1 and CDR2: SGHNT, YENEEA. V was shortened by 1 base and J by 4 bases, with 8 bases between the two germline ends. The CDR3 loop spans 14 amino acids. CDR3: CASSLGTANQPQHF. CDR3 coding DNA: TGTGCCAGCAGCTTAGGTACGGCGAATCAGCCCCAGCATTTT.

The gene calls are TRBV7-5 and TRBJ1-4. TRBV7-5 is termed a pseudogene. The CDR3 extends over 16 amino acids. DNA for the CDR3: TGTGCCAGCAGCCCACGGCTTGGGGGGAATAATGAAAAACTGTTTTTT. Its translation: CASSPRLGGNNEKLFF.

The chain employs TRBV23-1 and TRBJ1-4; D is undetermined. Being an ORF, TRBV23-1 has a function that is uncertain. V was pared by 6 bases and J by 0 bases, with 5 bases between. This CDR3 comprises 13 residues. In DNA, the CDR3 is TGCGCCAGCAGCTGGACAACTAATGAAAAACTGTTTTTT. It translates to CASSWTTNEKLFF.

The CDR3 loop is CASSRLMQIDQPQHF. For the CDR3, the DNA is TGCGCCAGCAGTCGCTTGATGCAGATAGATCAGCCCCAGCATTTT. This chain links TRBV23-1 with TRBJ1-5; D unresolved. TRBV23-1 is an ORF for which the function is uncertain. V shed 4 bases and J shed 5 bases, with 15 bases lying between them. The CDR3 contains 15 residues.

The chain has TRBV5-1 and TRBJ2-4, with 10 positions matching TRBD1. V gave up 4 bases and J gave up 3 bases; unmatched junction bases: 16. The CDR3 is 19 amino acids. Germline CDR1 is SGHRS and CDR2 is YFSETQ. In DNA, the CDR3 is TGCGCCAGCAGCCCCGTTGTGACAGGGGGCCTTTTCGGCAAAAACATTCAGTACTTC. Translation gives CASSPVVTGGLFGKNIQYF. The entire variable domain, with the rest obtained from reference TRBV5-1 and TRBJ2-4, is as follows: KAGVTQTPRYLIKTRGQQVTLSCSPISGHRSVSWYQQTPGQGLQFLFEYFSETQRNKGNFPGRFSGRQFSNSRSEMNVSTLELGDSALYLCASSPVVTGGLFGKNIQYFGAGTRLSVL.

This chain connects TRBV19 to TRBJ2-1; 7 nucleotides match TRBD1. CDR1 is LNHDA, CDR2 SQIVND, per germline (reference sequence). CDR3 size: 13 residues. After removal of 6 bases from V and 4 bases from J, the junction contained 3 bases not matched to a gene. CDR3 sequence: CASRTGPYNEQFF. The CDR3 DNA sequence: TGTGCCAGTAGGACAGGGCCGTACAATGAGCAGTTCTTC.

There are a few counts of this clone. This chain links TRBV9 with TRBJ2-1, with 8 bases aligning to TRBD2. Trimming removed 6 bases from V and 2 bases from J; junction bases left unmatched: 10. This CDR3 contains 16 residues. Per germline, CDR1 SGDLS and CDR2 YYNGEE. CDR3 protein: CASKSGGGRTYNEQFF. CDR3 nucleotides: TGTGCCAGCAAATCCGGCGGGGGGAGGACCTACAATGAGCAGTTCTTC.

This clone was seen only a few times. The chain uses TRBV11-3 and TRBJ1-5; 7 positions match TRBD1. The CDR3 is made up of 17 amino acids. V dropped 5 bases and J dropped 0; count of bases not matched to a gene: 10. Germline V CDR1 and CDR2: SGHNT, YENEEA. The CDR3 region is CASSPGQRTHSNQPQHF. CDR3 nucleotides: TGTGCCAGCAGCCCGGGACAGAGAACCCATAGCAATCAGCCCCAGCATTTT.

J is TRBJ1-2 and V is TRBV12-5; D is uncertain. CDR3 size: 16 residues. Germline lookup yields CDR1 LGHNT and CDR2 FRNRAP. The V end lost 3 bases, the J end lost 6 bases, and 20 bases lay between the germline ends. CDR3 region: CASGLVRETAVHGYTF. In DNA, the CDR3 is TGTGCTAGTGGTTTAGTGCGCGAAACGGCTGTCCATGGCTACACCTTC.